This T cell receptor beta chain was identified during a study of cytomegalovirus exposure and HLA in healthy donors. It was healthy bone marrow donors who served as donors. PCR was performed using 60 Vbeta and 13 Jbeta primers. Method: immunoSEQ multiplex PCR; TCRdb's copy keeps in-frame clones and lacks some. Among 85,000 to 120,000 clones listed, more than 70% were seen once. This clone was seen ten or more times. One end of the junction is discordant with germline, which a read error may explain. The sequence was obtained from a male donor in good health and CMV-seropositive. The specimen was PBMCs.

DNA for the CDR3: TGTGCTAGCAGCTCTACAGGGAACACCGGGGAGCTGTTTTTT. It encodes CASSSTGNTGELFF. This sequence joins TRBV7-7 and TRBJ2-2, with D tentatively TRBD1 (5 bases). Germline CDR1 is SSHAT and CDR2 is FNYEAQ (reference sequence). This CDR3 contains 14 residues.